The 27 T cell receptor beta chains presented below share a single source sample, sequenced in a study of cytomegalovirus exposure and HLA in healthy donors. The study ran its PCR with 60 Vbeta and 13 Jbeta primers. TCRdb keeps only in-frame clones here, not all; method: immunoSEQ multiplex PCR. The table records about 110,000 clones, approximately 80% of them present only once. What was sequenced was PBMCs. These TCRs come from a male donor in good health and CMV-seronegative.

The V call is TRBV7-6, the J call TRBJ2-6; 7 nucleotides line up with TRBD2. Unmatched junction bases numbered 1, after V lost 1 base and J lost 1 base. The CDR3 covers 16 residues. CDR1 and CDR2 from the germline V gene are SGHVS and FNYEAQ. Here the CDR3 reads CASSLVGRSGANVLTF. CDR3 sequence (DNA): TGTGCCAGCAGCTTAGTCGGGAGGTCTGGGGCCAACGTCCTGACTTTC.

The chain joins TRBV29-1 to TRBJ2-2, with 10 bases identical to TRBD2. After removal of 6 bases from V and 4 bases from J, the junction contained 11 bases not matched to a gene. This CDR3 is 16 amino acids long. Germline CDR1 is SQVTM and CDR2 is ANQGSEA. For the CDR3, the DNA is TGCAGCGTCGTGCCCAGCGGGAGGGAGGGCACCGGGGAGCTGTTTTTT. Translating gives CSVVPSGREGTGELFF.

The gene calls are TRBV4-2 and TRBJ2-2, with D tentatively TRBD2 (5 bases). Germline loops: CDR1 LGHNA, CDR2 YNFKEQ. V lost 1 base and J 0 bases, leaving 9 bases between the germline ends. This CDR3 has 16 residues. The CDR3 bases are TGTGCCAGCAGCCAAGTGGGAGCAGCGAACACCGGGGAGCTGTTTTTT. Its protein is CASSQVGAANTGELFF.

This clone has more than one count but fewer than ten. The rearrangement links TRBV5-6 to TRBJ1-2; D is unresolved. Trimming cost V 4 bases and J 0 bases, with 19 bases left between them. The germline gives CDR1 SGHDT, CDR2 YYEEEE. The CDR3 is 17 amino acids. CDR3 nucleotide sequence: TGTGCCAGCAGCAGACTAAAAGGATCTAAAGCTAACTATGGCTACACCTTC. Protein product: CASSRLKGSKANYGYTF.

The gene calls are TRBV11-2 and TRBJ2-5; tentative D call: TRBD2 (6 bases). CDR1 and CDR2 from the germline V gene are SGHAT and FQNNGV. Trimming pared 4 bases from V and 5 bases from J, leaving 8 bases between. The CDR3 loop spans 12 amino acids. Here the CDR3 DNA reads TGTGCCAGCAGCTCACGGGGGGAGACCCAGTACTTC. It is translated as CASSSRGETQYF.

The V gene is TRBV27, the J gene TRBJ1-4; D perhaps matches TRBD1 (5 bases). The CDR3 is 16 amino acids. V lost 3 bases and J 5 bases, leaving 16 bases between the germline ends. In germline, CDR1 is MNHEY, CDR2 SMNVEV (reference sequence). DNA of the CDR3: TGTGCCAGCAGTTTTCAGGGTGGGATTCCGAATGAAAAACTGTTTTTT. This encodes CASSFQGGIPNEKLFF.

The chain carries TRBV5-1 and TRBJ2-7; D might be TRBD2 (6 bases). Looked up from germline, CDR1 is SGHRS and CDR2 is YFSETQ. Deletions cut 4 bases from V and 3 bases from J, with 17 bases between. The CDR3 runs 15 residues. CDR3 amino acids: CASSTRRDSNYEQYF. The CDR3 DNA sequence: TGCGCCAGCAGCACCCGAAGGGACTCCAACTACGAGCAGTACTTC.

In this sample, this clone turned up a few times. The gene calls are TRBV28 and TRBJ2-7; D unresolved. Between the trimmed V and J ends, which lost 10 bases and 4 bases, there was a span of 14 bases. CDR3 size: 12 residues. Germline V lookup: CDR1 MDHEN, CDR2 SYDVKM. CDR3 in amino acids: CATGAPRYEQYF. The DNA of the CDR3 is TGTGCCACCGGTGCGCCTAGGTACGAGCAGTACTTC.

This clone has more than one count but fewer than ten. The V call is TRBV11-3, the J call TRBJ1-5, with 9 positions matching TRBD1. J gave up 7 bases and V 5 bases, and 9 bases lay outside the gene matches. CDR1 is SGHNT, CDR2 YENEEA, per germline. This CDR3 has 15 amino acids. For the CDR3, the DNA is TGTGCCAGCAGCACTCCGGGACAGGGAGCCCAGCCCCAGCATTTT. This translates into CASSTPGQGAQPQHF.

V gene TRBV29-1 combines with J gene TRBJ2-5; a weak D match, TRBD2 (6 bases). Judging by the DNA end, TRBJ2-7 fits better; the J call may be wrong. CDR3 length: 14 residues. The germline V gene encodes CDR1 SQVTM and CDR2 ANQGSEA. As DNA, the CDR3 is TGCAGCGTTGCTGGAGGGCTGAGCTCCTACGAGCAGTACTTC. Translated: CSVAGGLSSYEQYF.

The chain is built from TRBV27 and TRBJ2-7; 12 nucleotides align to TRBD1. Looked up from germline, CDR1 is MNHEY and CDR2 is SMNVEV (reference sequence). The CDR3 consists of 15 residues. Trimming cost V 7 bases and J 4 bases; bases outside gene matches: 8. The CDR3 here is CASTPRDRGRYEQYF. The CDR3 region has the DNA TGTGCCAGCACCCCCAGGGACAGGGGGCGGTACGAGCAGTACTTC.

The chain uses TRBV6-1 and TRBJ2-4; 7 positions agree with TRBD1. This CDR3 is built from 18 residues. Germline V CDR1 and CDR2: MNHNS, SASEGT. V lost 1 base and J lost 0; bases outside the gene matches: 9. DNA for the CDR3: TGTGCCAGCAGTGAAGGGGGACAGCGGAGACTAGCCAAAAACATTCAGTACTTC. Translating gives CASSEGGQRRLAKNIQYF.

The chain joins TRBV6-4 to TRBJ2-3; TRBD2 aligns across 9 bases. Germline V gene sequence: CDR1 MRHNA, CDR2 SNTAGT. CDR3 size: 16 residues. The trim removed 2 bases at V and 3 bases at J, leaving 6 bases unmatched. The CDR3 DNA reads TGTGCCAGCAGTGACGCGGCTAGCGGGAATACAGATACGCAGTATTTT. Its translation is CASSDAASGNTDTQYF.

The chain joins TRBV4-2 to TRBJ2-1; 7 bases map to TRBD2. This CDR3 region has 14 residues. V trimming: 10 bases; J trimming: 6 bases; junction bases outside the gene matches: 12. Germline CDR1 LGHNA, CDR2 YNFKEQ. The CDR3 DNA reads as TGTGCCACCTCTTGGGGGGAGGGGTTCAATGAGCAGTTCTTC. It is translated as CATSWGEGFNEQFF.

Here the CDR3 reads CASSPGQPPNYGYTF. The CDR3 nucleotides are TGTGCCAGCAGCCCTGGACAGCCCCCTAACTATGGCTACACCTTC. V is TRBV7-6 and J is TRBJ1-2; TRBD1 might be the D (6 bases). V lost 5 bases and J lost 0, with 13 bases in between. The germline gives CDR1 SGHVS, CDR2 FNYEAQ. This CDR3 comprises 15 residues. The full variable domain, with the rest looked up from reference TRBV7-6 and TRBJ1-2, is GAGVSQSPRYKVTKRGQDVALRCDPISGHVSLYWYRQALGQGPEFLTYFNYEAQQDKSGLPNDRFSAERPEGSISTLTIQRTEQRDSAMYRCASSPGQPPNYGYTFGSGTRLTVV.

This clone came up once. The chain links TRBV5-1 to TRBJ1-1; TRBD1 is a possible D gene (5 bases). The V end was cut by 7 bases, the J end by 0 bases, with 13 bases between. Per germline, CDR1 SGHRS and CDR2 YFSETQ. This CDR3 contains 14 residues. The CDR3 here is CASAYRLMNTEAFF. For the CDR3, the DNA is TGCGCCAGCGCCTACAGGCTAATGAACACTGAAGCTTTCTTT.

CDR3 sequence reads: CASSLQQGYQETQYF. In DNA form, the CDR3 reads TGTGCCAGCAGCTTGCAACAGGGGTACCAAGAGACCCAGTACTTC. V usage is TRBV5-4 and J usage is TRBJ2-5, with 7 bases that match TRBD1. With V trimmed by 1 base and J by 0 bases, 3 bases remained unmatched. The germline CDR1 and CDR2 sequences are SGHNT and YYREEE (reference sequence). This CDR3 region has 15 residues.

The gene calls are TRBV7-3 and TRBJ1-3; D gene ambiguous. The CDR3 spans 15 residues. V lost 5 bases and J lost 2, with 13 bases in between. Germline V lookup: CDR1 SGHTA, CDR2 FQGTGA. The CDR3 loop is CASSPSSSAGNTIYF. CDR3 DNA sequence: TGTGCCAGCAGCCCATCCTCATCGGCTGGAAACACCATATATTTT.

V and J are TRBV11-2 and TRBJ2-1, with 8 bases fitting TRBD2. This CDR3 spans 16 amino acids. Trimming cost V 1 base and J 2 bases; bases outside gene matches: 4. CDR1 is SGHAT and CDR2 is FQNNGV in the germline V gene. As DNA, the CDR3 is TGTGCCAGCAGCTTAGGTCCGGGAGGGGCCTACAATGAGCAGTTCTTC. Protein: CASSLGPGGAYNEQFF.

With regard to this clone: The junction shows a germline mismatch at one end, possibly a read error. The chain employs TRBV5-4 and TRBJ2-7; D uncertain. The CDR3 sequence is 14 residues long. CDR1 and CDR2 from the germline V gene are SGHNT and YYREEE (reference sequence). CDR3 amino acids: CASSSPKSSDEQYF. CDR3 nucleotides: TGTGCCAGCAGCTCCCCTAAGAGCTCCGACGAGCAGTACTTC.

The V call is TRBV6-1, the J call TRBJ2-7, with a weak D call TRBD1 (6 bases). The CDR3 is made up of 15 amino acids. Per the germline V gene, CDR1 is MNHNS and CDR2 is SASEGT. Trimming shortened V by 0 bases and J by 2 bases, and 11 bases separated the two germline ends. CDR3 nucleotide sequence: TGTGCCAGCAGTGAAGCAGCAGGGGCCGCCTACGAGCAGTACTTC. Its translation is CASSEAAGAAYEQYF.

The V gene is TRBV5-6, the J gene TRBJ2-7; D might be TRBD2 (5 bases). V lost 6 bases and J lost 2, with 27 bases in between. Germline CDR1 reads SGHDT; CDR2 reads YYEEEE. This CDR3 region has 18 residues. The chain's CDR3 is CASTSGLNDGLRAYEQYF. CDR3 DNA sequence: TGTGCCAGCACCAGCGGCCTAAACGACGGCTTAAGAGCCTACGAGCAGTACTTC.

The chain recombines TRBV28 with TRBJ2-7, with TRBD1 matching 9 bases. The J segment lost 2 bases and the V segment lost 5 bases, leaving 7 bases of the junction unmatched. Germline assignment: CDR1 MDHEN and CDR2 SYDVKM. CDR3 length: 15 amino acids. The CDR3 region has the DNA TGTGCCAGCAGTCGTGCCGGGACAGGGACCTACGAGCAGTACTTC. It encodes CASSRAGTGTYEQYF.

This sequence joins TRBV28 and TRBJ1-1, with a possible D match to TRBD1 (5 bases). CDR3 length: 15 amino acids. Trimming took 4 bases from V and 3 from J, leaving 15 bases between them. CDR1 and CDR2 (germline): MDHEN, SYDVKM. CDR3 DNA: TGTGCCAGCAGTTACTTGCCGGGGACTGACACTGAAGCTTTCTTT. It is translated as CASSYLPGTDTEAFF.

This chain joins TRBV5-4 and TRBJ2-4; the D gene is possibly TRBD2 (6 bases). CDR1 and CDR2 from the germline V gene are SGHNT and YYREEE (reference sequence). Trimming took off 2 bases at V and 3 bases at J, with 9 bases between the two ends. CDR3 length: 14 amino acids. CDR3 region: CASSLSGGKNIQYF. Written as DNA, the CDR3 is TGTGCCAGCAGCTTATCCGGGGGCAAAAACATTCAGTACTTC.

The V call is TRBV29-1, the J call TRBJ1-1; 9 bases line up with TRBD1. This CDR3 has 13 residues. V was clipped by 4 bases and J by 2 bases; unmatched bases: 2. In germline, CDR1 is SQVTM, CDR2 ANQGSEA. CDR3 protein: CSVGDRDNTEAFF. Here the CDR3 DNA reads TGCAGCGTTGGGGACAGGGACAACACTGAAGCTTTCTTT. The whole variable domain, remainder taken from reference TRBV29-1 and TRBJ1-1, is SAVISQKPSRDICQRGTSLTIQCQVDSQVTMMFWYRQQPGQSLTLIATANQGSEATYESGFVIDKFPISRPNLTFSTLTVSNMSPEDSSIYLCSVGDRDNTEAFFGQGTRLTVV.

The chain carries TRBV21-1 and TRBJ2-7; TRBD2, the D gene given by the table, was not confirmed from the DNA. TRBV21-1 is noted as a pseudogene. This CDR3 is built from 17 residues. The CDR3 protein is CASSKPEDSGKRNEQYF. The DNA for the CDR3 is TGTGCCAGCAGCAAGCCAGAGGATAGCGGGAAACGCAACGAGCAGTACTTC.